This entry concerns a single T cell receptor (beta chain). The target antigen is unknown. The data are from a study of T cell repertoires in cytomegalovirus infection. In the study overall: HLA-B-restricted CMV epitopes that are well studied, plus recently identified HLA-C-restricted ones, were used by the study. The public TCR beta signatures pointed to both CMV infection and matching HLA type. Findings and limits, study-wide: Carriers of CMV plus the relevant HLA were identified by cumulative public TCR beta family frequency. HLA-C-restricted CMV-specific TCR beta clonotypes prevailed in the ex vivo response.

TCRdb passed the reads through MiXCR, listing each CDR3 protein once. This table has just under 500,000 distinct CDR3 sequences, roughly 34% appearing once. This CDR3 is built from 15 residues. Per germline, CDR1 SGHRS and CDR2 YFSETQ. V gave up 4 bases and J gave up 0 bases, with 14 bases separating them. The chain couples TRBV5-1 to TRBJ2-7; TRBD2 is a possible D gene (5 bases). The sequence came from a human donor in good health (CMV status not recorded). Some clones in this sample may be carry-over from other donors' samples. Sample: cultured PBMCs, taken from culture after CMV antigen stimulation. Written as DNA, the CDR3 is TGCGCCAGCAGCGTCGGGAACATAGGCTCCTACGAGCAGTACTTC. Its protein is CASSVGNIGSYEQYF. The whole variable domain, filled in from reference TRBV5-1 and TRBJ2-7, reads KAGVTQTPRYLIKTRGQQVTLSCSPISGHRSVSWYQQTPGQGLQFLFEYFSETQRNKGNFPGRFSGRQFSNSRSEMNVSTLELGDSALYLCASSVGNIGSYEQYFGPGTRLTVT.